The text below deals with one T cell receptor beta chain. What it recognizes is unknown. These data are taken from a study of shared clonotypes between healthy human individuals. Findings of the study overall: Relative to clonotypes present in all four donors, those not shared had lower generation probabilities.

The data were produced by immunoSEQ multiplex PCR, yet TCRdb's version contains in-frame clones alone and is incomplete. This table has approximately 1.5 million clones, around 98% appearing once. There are 17 residues in the CDR3. The V gene's germline CDR1 is LNHDA and CDR2 SQIVND (reference sequence). Trimming took off 3 bases at V and 5 bases at J, with 23 bases between the two ends. The sample consisted of naive CD4+ T cells sorted from blood. Subset denoted: CD45RA+ positively selected. The receptor's source is a man aged 30 to 39 in good health. The rearrangement links TRBV19 to TRBJ2-7; tentatively, D is TRBD1 or TRBD2 (5 bases each). In nucleotides, the CDR3 is TGTGCCAGTAGTATGGCGCTGTCAGGGAGTTTAGTCCACGAGCAGTACTTC. Its translation: CASSMALSGSLVHEQYF.